This TCR beta chain was captured by sequencing in a study of shared clonotypes between healthy human individuals. Terminally differentiated effector memory CD45RA+ cells were excluded from the naive CD8 cells, which were CD45RO-negative and positively selected for CCR7. Here immunoSEQ multiplex PCR was the method, and the copy in TCRdb shows in-frame clones only, minus some. The data contain hundreds of thousands of clones, approximately 96% of them singletons. This CDR3 spans 11 amino acids. The germline V gene encodes CDR1 SQVTM and CDR2 ANQGSEA. Deletions cut 3 bases from V and 3 bases from J, with 6 bases between. To note about this clone: Other DNA sequences in the same sample also yield this CDR3.

This receptor was identified in a woman aged 30 to 39 in good health. The rearrangement links TRBV29-1 to TRBJ2-7; no clear D gene. Sequencing input: naive CD8+ T cells sorted from blood. Here the CDR3 reads CSVDLDYEQYF. The CDR3 region has the DNA TGCAGCGTTGACTTGGACTACGAGCAGTACTTC.